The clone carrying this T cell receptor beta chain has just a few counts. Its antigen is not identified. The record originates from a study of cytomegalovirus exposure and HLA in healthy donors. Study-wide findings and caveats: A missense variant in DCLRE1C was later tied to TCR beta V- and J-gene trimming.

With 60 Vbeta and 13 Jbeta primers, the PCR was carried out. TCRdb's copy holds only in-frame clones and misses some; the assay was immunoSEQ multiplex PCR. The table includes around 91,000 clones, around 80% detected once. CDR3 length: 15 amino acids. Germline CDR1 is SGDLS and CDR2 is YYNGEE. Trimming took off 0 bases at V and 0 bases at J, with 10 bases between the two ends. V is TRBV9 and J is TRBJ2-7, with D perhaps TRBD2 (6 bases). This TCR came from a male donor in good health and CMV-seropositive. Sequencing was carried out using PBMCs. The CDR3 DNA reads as TGTGCCAGCAGCGTAGCTGGAGGGGCCTCCTACGAGCAGTACTTC. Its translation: CASSVAGGASYEQYF. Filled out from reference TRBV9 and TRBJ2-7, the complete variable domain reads DSGVTQTPKHLITATGQRVTLRCSPRSGDLSVYWYQQSLDQGLQFLIQYYNGEERAKGNILERFSAQQFPDLHSELNLSSLELGDSALYFCASSVAGGASYEQYFGPGTRLTVT.